What follows is one T cell receptor (beta chain) and its context. The sample originates from a study of blood T cell repertoires in COVID-19. Libraries were prepared by immunoSEQ multiplex PCR; TCRdb keeps only in-frame clonotypes and omits some of them. The table has tens of thousands of clones, 86% seen once. This TCR was recovered from a woman of 80 years or more with active or convalescent COVID-19. The material sequenced was peripheral blood.

CDR3 sequence (DNA): TGTGCCAGCAGCAAGGGGGCGCGACGGGTGGGAACTGAAGCTTTCTTT. Its translation is CASSKGARRVGTEAFF. The rearrangement links TRBV2 to TRBJ1-1, with 7 bases fitting TRBD1. Germline V gene sequence: CDR1 SNHLY, CDR2 FYNNEI. V shed 6 bases and J 5 bases; nucleotides not matched to a gene: 15. The CDR3 sequence is 16 residues long. Full variable domain (missing parts from reference TRBV2 and TRBJ1-1): EPEVTQTPSHQVTQMGQEVILRCVPISNHLYFYWYRQILGQKVEFLVSFYNNEISEKSEIFDDQFSVERPDGSNFTLKIRSTKLEDSAMYFCASSKGARRVGTEAFFGQGTRLTVV.